This TCR beta chain was recovered during a study of cytomegalovirus exposure and HLA in healthy donors. Study results and limitations: Solely CMV serostatus was available to characterize immune exposure.

The primer mix had 60 Vbeta and 13 Jbeta primers. The authors' processing: Counted up in a later analysis, unique TCR beta chains came to approximately 77 million, with around 10 million shared. Sequencing was performed with immunoSEQ multiplex PCR; in TCRdb, only in-frame clones are kept and a portion is missing. V and J calls and clone size are given by that table; D and trimming were obtained from the DNA. The profile shows approximately 170,000 clones, 65% to 85% of them singletons. With regard to this clone: Its antigen remains unknown.

CDR1 is KGHSH, CDR2 LQKENI, per germline. The V end was cut by 3 bases, the J end by 3 bases, with 9 bases between. This CDR3 has 13 residues. The TCR was taken from a woman in her fifties or sixties in good health and CMV-seropositive. The rearrangement links TRBV18 to TRBJ2-7; D is unresolved. The material sequenced was PBMCs. Here the CDR3 DNA reads TGTGCCAGCTCACCTGCCCCGGGCTACGAGCAGTACTTC. It encodes CASSPAPGYEQYF.